Below are 21 T cell receptor beta chains sequenced from a single sample in a study of blood T cell repertoires in COVID-19. Here immunoSEQ multiplex PCR was the method, and the copy in TCRdb shows in-frame clones only, minus some. The sample has approximately 140,000 clones, 80% seen once. Sequencing was done on a sample of peripheral blood. The receptors were gathered from a man in his 60s with active or convalescent COVID-19.

The chain carries TRBV6-6 and TRBJ2-7; the D gene is possibly TRBD1 (6 bases). Per the germline V gene, CDR1 is MNHNY and CDR2 is SVGAGI (reference sequence). The CDR3 runs to 14 residues. V was shortened by 6 bases and J by 0 bases, with 12 bases between the two germline ends. The CDR3 loop reads CASSIQGVSYEQYF. As DNA, the CDR3 is TGTGCCAGCAGCATACAGGGCGTCTCCTACGAGCAGTACTTC.

In its sample, this clone was seen once. V and J are TRBV6-5 and TRBJ2-2; perhaps TRBD2 as D (5 bases). Between the trimmed V and J ends, which lost 5 bases and 4 bases, there was a span of 14 bases. This CDR3 spans 15 amino acids. Germline V gene lookup returns CDR1 MNHEY and CDR2 SVGAGI. CDR3 sequence reads: CASSPLRDITGELFF. The CDR3 DNA sequence: TGTGCCAGCAGTCCACTCCGGGATATCACCGGGGAGCTGTTTTTT.

V gene TRBV10-3 combines with J gene TRBJ1-1; perhaps TRBD1 as D (5 bases). CDR3 size: 15 residues. V lost 5 bases to trimming and J lost 2 bases, with 15 bases between them. Germline values: CDR1 ENHRY, CDR2 SYGVKD. The CDR3 sequence is CAISFSGELNTEAFF. CDR3 DNA: TGTGCCATCAGTTTTTCGGGGGAGCTTAACACTGAAGCTTTCTTT.

The V gene is TRBV6-5, the J gene TRBJ1-1; 9 bases line up with TRBD1. Per the germline V gene, CDR1 is MNHEY and CDR2 is SVGAGI. The CDR3 is 15 residues long. V lost 5 bases to trimming and J lost 3 bases; unmatched junction nucleotides: 7. This chain's CDR3 is CASSTPRDRDTEAFF. The DNA for the CDR3 is TGTGCCAGCAGTACGCCCCGGGACAGGGACACTGAAGCTTTCTTT.

The sample holds one count of this clone. This chain links TRBV11-1 with TRBJ2-2, with TRBD2 identical over 10 bases. There are 15 residues in the CDR3. V gave up 5 bases and J gave up 6 bases; unmatched junction bases: 6. Germline V CDR1 and CDR2: SGHAT, FQDESV (reference sequence). The DNA for the CDR3 is TGTGCCAGCAGCCCCCTAGCGGGAGAGGCCGGGGAGCTGTTTTTT. Translation gives CASSPLAGEAGELFF.

The V gene is TRBV24-1, the J gene TRBJ2-1; 12 bases align to TRBD1. The J segment lost 8 bases and the V segment lost 0 bases, leaving 7 bases of the junction unmatched. The CDR3 covers 17 residues. Germline loops: CDR1 KGHDR, CDR2 SFDVKD. The CDR3 protein is CATSDLGPGQGADEQFF. The CDR3 DNA reads as TGTGCCACCAGTGATTTGGGACCGGGACAGGGGGCGGATGAGCAGTTCTTC.

The V gene is TRBV27, the J gene TRBJ1-2, with D possibly TRBD1 on 6 matching bases. Looked up from germline, CDR1 is MNHEY and CDR2 is SMNVEV (reference sequence). This CDR3 has 15 residues. Trimming took off 4 bases at V and 4 bases at J, with 16 bases between the two ends. The CDR3 is CASSYTGTPLYGYTF. The CDR3 region has the DNA TGTGCCAGCAGTTACACAGGGACCCCACTCTATGGCTACACCTTC.

The chain recombines TRBV20-1 with TRBJ1-5; D ambiguous. The CDR3 extends over 13 amino acids. Germline CDR1 DFQATT, CDR2 SNEGSKA (reference sequence). V lost 3 bases, J lost 5 bases, and 11 bases lay in between. The CDR3 DNA reads TGCAGTGCTAGTGTGCGGACTGATCAGCCCCAGCATTTT. It translates to CSASVRTDQPQHF.

A note on this clone: The same CDR3 arises from other DNA sequences in this sample as well. CDR3 DNA sequence: TGTGCCAGCAGCGTAGCTACGTACAATGAGCAGTTCTTC. Translating gives CASSVATYNEQFF. This chain uses TRBV9 with TRBJ2-1; no reliable D call. The CDR3 spans 13 residues. The germline V and J ends were trimmed by 0 bases and 4 bases, with 5 bases remaining between them. Germline V gene sequence: CDR1 SGDLS, CDR2 YYNGEE.

The V call is TRBV4-1, the J call TRBJ2-1; TRBD2 matches 10 bases. After removal of 3 bases from V and 4 bases from J, the junction contained 9 bases not matched to a gene. Per germline, CDR1 MGHRA and CDR2 YSYEKL. The CDR3 consists of 17 residues. The CDR3, as DNA: TGCGCCAGCAGCCAGGAAAGAGTAGCGGGAGGTTACAATGAGCAGTTCTTC. This sequence encodes CASSQERVAGGYNEQFF.

V usage is TRBV28 and J usage is TRBJ1-2, with D tentatively TRBD1 (6 bases). Germline CDR1 is MDHEN and CDR2 is SYDVKM. CDR3 length: 14 residues. V shed 7 bases and J shed 4 bases, with 16 bases lying between them. The CDR3 DNA is TGTGCCAGCACTCTAGGCGGGGGGCTCTATGGCTACACCTTC. Translation gives CASTLGGGLYGYTF.

In this sample, this clone turned up a few times. The chain carries TRBV5-5 and TRBJ2-2; 14 bases line up with TRBD2. This CDR3 comprises 17 residues. Trimming at V came to 1 base and at J to 7 bases, leaving 6 bases not matched to a gene. CDR1 SGHKS and CDR2 YYEKEE come from the germline V gene (reference sequence). The CDR3 protein is CASSLRLAGGPNGELFF. CDR3 nucleotide sequence: TGTGCCAGCAGCTTGAGACTAGCGGGAGGGCCGAACGGGGAGCTGTTTTTT.

The table lists this clone with a few counts. The rearrangement joins TRBV2 to TRBJ1-4, with 7 bases identical to TRBD1. Germline V gives CDR1 SNHLY, CDR2 FYNNEI. The CDR3 contains 14 residues. J gave up 8 bases and V 6 bases, and 9 bases lay outside the gene matches. Here the CDR3 reads CASRSTGPGEKLFF. DNA of the CDR3: TGTGCCAGCAGATCGACAGGGCCAGGGGAAAAACTGTTTTTT.

The CDR3 loop is CASTPPGNNEQFF. For the CDR3, the DNA is TGTGCCAGCACTCCTCCTGGCAACAATGAGCAGTTCTTC. The chain combines TRBV6-6 with TRBJ2-1; D gene unclear. V lost 7 bases and J lost 5, with 12 bases in between. CDR3 size: 13 residues. Germline V gene sequence: CDR1 MNHNY, CDR2 SVGAGI (reference sequence).

In this sample, this clone turned up a few times. CDR3 coding DNA: TGTGCCAGTAGTATCGCTGGGGCCAGAACTGAAGCTTTCTTT. It yields the protein CASSIAGARTEAFF. The V gene is TRBV19, the J gene TRBJ1-1; possibly TRBD1 for D (5 bases). Per the germline V gene, CDR1 is LNHDA and CDR2 is SQIVND (reference sequence). The length of the CDR3 is 14 residues. V dropped 3 bases and J dropped 5 bases, with 13 bases sitting between them.

The chain employs TRBV24-1 and TRBJ1-2; D ambiguous. The CDR3 consists of 13 residues. Germline V gene sequence: CDR1 KGHDR, CDR2 SFDVKD. Trimming took off 4 bases at V and 4 bases at J, with 9 bases between the two ends. The CDR3 sequence: CATSDASIYGYTF. In DNA form, the CDR3 reads TGTGCCACCAGTGACGCGTCTATCTATGGCTACACCTTC.

The V gene is TRBV4-3, the J gene TRBJ2-7; 8 nucleotides line up with TRBD2. The CDR3 runs to 16 residues. Trimming removed 0 bases from V and 3 bases from J; junction bases left unmatched: 7. Germline lookup yields CDR1 LGHNA and CDR2 YSLEER. The CDR3, as DNA: TGCGCCAGCAGCCAAGATCGAAGTCTAGCGGGCTACGAGCAGTACTTC. It is translated as CASSQDRSLAGYEQYF.

This rearrangement joins TRBV19 to TRBJ1-1; 12 positions match TRBD1. The V gene end was trimmed by 6 bases and the J gene end by 7 bases; junction bases not matched to a gene: 9. This CDR3 region has 15 residues. Germline CDR1 and CDR2: LNHDA and SQIVND (reference sequence). The CDR3 loop is CASSRTGTGGGEAFF. The CDR3 region has the DNA TGTGCCAGTAGCCGGACCGGGACAGGGGGCGGTGAAGCTTTCTTT.

This chain connects TRBV7-2 to TRBJ2-5; a possible D gene is TRBD2 (5 bases). Germline V gene lookup returns CDR1 SGHTA and CDR2 FQGNSA. Trimming removed 4 bases at V and 5 bases at J, with 14 bases between. The CDR3 is 14 residues long. Here the CDR3 reads CASSSLSGKETQYF. For the CDR3, the DNA is TGTGCCAGCAGCTCCCTGTCGGGGAAGGAGACCCAGTACTTC.

The rearrangement uses TRBV10-3 and TRBJ1-1, with TRBD1 matching 7 bases. After removal of 2 bases from V and 11 bases from J, the junction contained 11 bases not matched to a gene. The CDR3 sequence is 14 residues long. Germline V gene data show CDR1 as ENHRY and CDR2 as SYGVKD. The CDR3 bases are TGTGCCATCAGTGAGGATGGAGGGGGCCCTTTTGCTTTCTTT. It codes for CAISEDGGGPFAFF.

J is TRBJ1-5 and V is TRBV19; 7 positions match TRBD1. With V trimmed by 6 bases and J by 1 base, 0 bases remained unmatched. Per the germline V gene, CDR1 is LNHDA and CDR2 is SQIVND (reference sequence). The CDR3 totals 13 residues. This CDR3 is CASRDRSNQPQHF. The CDR3 DNA is TGTGCCAGTAGGGACAGGAGCAATCAGCCCCAGCATTTT.